Presented here are 2 T cell receptor beta chains from one specimen sequenced in a study of blood T cell repertoires in COVID-19. The method was immunoSEQ multiplex PCR; TCRdb's version includes in-frame clones alone and lacks a portion of them. There are 210,000 or so clones in the sample; more than 80% occur only once, and more than 9% lies in the top ten. Sequencing input: peripheral blood. The source of these receptors is a woman older than 75 with acute or convalescent COVID-19.

For the CDR3, the DNA is TGTGCCAGCAGCCTATCGCGGACAGGGCAAGAGACCCAGTACTTC. This codes for CASSLSRTGQETQYF. The chain uses TRBV6-6 and TRBJ2-5, with 8 nucleotides matching TRBD1. Germline V gene sequence: CDR1 MNHNY, CDR2 SVGAGI (reference sequence). This CDR3 is built from 15 residues. V shed 6 bases, J shed 2 bases, and the junction held 8 bases outside the gene matches.

V gene TRBV27 combines with J gene TRBJ2-7; D is perhaps TRBD2 (5 bases). The V gene's germline CDR1 is MNHEY and CDR2 SMNVEV (reference sequence). CDR3 length: 16 residues. The ends were cut back, 0 bases at V and 8 bases at J, with 20 bases in the middle. The CDR3 DNA sequence: TGTGCCAGCAGTTTATCATCCGGAGGCAGCTTTGCGCAGCAGTACTTC. Its translation is CASSLSSGGSFAQQYF.